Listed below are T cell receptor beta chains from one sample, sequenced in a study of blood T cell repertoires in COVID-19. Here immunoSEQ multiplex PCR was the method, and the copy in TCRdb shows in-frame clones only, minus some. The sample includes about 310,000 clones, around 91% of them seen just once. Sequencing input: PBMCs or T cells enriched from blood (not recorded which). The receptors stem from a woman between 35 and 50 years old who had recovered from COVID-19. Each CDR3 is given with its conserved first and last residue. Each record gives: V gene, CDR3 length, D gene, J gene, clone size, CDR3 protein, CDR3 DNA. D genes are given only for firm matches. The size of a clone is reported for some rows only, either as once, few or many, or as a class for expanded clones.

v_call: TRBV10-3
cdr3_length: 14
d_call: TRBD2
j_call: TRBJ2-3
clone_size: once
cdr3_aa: CAISERESSDTQYF
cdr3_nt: TGTGCCATCTCAGAGCGGGAGAGTTCAGATACGCAGTATTTT

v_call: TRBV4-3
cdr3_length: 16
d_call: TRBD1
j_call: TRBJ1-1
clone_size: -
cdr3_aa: CASGRAGGDGNTEAFF
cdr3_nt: TGCGCCAGCGGGAGGGCAGGGGGCGATGGGAACACTGAAGCTTTCTTT

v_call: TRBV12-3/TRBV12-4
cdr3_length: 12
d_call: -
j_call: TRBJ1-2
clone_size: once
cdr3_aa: CASKDKNYGYTF
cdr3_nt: TGTGCCAGCAAGGACAAAAACTATGGCTACACCTTC

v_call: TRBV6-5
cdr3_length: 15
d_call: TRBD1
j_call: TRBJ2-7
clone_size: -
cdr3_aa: CASSYRDSRAYEQYF
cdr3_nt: TGTGCCAGCAGTTACAGGGACAGCAGAGCCTACGAGCAGTACTTC

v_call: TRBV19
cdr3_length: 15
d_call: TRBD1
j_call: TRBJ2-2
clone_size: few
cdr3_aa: CASRMTGLGSGELFF
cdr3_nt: TGTGCCAGTAGGATGACAGGGCTGGGATCCGGGGAGCTGTTTTTT

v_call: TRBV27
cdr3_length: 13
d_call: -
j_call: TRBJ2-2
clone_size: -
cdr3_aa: CASSLWWPGELFF
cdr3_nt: TGTGCCAGCAGTTTATGGTGGCCCGGGGAGCTGTTTTTT

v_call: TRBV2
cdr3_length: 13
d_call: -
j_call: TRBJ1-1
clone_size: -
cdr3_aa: CASSEGPGVEAFF
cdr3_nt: TGTGCCAGCAGTGAAGGTCCAGGGGTTGAAGCTTTCTTT

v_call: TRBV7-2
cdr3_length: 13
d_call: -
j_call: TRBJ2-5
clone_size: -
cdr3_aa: CASSPGGQETQYF
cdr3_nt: TGTGCCAGCAGCCCCGGGGGCCAAGAGACCCAGTACTTC

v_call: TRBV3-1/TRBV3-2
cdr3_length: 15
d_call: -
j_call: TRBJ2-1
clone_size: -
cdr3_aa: CASTLSALSGNEQFF
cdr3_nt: TGTGCCAGCACCCTTAGCGCTCTCTCTGGCAATGAGCAGTTCTTC

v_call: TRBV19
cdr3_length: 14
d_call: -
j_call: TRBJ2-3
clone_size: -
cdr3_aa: CASSIARGTDTQYF
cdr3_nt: TGTGCCAGTAGTATTGCCCGAGGTACAGATACGCAGTATTTT

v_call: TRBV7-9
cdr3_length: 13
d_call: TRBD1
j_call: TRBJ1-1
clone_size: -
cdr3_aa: CASSLTGDTEAFF
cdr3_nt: TGTGCCAGCAGCCTAACAGGGGACACTGAAGCTTTCTTT

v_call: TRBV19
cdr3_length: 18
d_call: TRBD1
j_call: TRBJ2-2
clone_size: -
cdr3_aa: CASSGLWARQGAHGELFF
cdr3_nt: TGTGCCAGTAGTGGGTTGTGGGCGAGACAGGGGGCCCACGGGGAGCTGTTTTTT

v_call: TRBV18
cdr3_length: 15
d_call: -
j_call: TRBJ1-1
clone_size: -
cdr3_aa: CASSPSSRVFDEAFF
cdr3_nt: TGTGCCAGCTCACCCTCCTCGAGGGTTTTCGATGAAGCTTTCTTT

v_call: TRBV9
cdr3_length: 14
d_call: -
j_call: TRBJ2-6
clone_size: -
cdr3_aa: CASSVRSGANVLTF
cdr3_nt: TGTGCCAGCAGCGTACGGTCTGGGGCCAACGTCCTGACTTTC

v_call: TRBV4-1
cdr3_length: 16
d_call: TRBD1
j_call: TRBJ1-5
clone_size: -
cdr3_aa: CASSRLGQGAGQPQHF
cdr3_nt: TGCGCCAGCAGCCGCCTAGGACAGGGGGCCGGTCAGCCCCAGCATTTT

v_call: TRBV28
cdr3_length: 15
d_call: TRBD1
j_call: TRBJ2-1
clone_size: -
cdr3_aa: CASPKDREMHNEQFF
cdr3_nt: TGTGCCAGCCCCAAGGACAGGGAGATGCACAATGAGCAGTTCTTC

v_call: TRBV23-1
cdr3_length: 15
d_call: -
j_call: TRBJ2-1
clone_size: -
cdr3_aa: CASSRPSSRYNEQFF
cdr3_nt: TGCGCCAGCAGTCGACCCTCTAGCCGCTACAATGAGCAGTTCTTC

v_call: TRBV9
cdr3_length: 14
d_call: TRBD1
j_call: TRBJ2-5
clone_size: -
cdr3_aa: CASSVTGGLETQYF
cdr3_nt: TGTGCCAGCAGCGTAACAGGGGGCTTAGAGACCCAGTACTTC

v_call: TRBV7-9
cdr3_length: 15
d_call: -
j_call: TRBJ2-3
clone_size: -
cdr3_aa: CASSPSWTGRVTQYF
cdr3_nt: TGTGCCAGCAGCCCCTCCTGGACAGGGAGGGTTACGCAGTATTTT

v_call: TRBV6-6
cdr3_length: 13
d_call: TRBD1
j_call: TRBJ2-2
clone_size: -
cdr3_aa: CAIGTGGTGELFF
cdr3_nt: TGTGCCATAGGGACAGGGGGAACCGGGGAGCTGTTTTTT

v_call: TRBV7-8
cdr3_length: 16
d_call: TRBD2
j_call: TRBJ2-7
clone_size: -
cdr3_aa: CASSLATFAGGREQYF
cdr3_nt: TGTGCCAGCAGCTTAGCGACTTTCGCGGGGGGGCGCGAGCAGTACTTC

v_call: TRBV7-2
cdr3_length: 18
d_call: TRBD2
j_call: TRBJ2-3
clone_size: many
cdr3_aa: CASSLVSLAGGSIYAQYF
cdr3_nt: TGTGCCAGCAGCTTAGTGAGTCTAGCGGGGGGATCTATATACGCGCAGTATTTT

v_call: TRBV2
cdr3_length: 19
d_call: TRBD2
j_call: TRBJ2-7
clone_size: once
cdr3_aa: CASSVIPSMDLADSYEQYF
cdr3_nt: TGTGCCAGCAGTGTAATACCATCCATGGACCTAGCGGACTCCTACGAGCAGTACTTC

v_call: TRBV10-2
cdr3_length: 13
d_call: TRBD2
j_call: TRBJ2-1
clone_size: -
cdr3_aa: CAITSGDYNEQFF
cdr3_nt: TGCGCCATCACTAGCGGAGACTACAATGAGCAGTTCTTC

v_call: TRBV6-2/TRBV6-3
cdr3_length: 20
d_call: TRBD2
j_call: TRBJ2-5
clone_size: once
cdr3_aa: CASSYSLYLASGGPGKTQYF
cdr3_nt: TGTGCCAGCAGTTACTCGCTGTATTTGGCTAGCGGGGGACCCGGGAAGACCCAGTACTTC

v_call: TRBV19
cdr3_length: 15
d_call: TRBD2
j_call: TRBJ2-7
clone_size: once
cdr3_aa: CASSTGTSVPYEQYF
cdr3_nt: TGTGCCAGTAGTACCGGGACTAGCGTACCCTACGAGCAGTACTTC

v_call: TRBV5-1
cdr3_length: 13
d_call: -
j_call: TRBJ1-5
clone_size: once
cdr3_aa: CASLLGRIQPQHF
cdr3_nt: TGCGCCAGCCTACTAGGGAGAATTCAGCCCCAGCATTTT

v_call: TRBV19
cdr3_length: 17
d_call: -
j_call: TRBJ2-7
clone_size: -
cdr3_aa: CASSIRMGGESSYEQYF
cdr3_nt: TGTGCCAGTAGTATTCGCATGGGGGGTGAAAGCTCCTACGAGCAGTACTTC

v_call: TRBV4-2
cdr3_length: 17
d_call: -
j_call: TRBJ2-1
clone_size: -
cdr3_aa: CASSQAASGSSYNEQFF
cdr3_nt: TGTGCCAGCAGCCAAGCAGCCAGCGGGTCTTCCTACAATGAGCAGTTCTTC

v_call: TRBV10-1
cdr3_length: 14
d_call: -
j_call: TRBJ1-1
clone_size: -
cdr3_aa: CASSPGTKNTEAFF
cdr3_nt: TGCGCCAGCAGCCCCGGGACAAAGAACACTGAAGCTTTCTTT

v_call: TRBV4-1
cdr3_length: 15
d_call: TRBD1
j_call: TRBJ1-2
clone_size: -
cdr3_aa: CASSQRQGAGYGYTF
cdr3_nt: TGCGCCAGCAGCCAACGACAGGGGGCGGGCTATGGCTACACCTTC

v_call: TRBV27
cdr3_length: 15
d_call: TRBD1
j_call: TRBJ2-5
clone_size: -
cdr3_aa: CASSPTLTGWETQYF
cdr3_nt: TGTGCCAGCAGTCCTACCCTGACAGGGTGGGAGACCCAGTACTTC

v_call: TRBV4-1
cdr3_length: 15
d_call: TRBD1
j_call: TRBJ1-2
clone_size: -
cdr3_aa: CASSQDAPGGRGYTF
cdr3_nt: TGCGCCAGCAGCCAAGATGCCCCAGGGGGCAGGGGCTACACCTTC

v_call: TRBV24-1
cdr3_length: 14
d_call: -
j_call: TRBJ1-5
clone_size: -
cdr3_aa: CATSAGNSNQPQHF
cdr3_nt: TGTGCCACCAGTGCAGGGAATAGCAATCAGCCCCAGCATTTT

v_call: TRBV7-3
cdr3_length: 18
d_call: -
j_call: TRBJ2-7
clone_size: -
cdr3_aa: CASSLMGWGQGKGYEQYF
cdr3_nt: TGTGCCAGCAGCTTAATGGGATGGGGGCAGGGTAAAGGCTACGAGCAGTACTTC

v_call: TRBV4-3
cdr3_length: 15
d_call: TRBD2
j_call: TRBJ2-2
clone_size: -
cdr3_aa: CASSQEAGYTGELFF
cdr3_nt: TGCGCCAGCAGCCAGGAAGCGGGGTACACCGGGGAGCTGTTTTTT

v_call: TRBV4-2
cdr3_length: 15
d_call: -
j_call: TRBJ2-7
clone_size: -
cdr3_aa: CASSQGWESSYEQYF
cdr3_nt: TGTGCCAGCAGCCAAGGTTGGGAGAGCTCCTACGAGCAGTACTTC

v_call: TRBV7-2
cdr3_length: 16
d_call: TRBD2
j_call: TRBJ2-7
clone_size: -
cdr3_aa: CASSLLTSGPALQQYF
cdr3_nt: TGTGCCAGCAGCTTACTTACTAGCGGACCAGCCCTCCAGCAGTACTTC

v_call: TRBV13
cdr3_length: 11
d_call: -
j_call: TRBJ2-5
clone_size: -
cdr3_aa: CASSPKETQYF
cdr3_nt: TGTGCCAGCAGCCCAAAAGAGACCCAGTACTTC

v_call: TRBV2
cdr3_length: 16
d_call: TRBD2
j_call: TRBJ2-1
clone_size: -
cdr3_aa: CASSTSTGGLAGGKFF
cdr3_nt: TGTGCCAGCAGTACCTCTACAGGGGGCCTAGCGGGAGGAAAGTTCTTC

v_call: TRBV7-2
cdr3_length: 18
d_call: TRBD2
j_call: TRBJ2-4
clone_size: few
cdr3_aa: CASSLGSGGPGAKNIQYF
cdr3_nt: TGTGCCAGCAGCTTAGGTAGCGGGGGGCCAGGAGCCAAAAACATTCAGTACTTC

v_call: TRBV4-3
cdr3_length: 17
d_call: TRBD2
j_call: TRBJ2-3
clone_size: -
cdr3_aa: CASSQDGREGVTDTQYF
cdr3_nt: TGCGCCAGCAGCCAAGATGGGCGGGAGGGTGTGACAGATACGCAGTATTTT

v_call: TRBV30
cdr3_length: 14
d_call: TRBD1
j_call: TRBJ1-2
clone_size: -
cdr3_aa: CAWGGQGPNYGYTF
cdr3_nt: TGTGCCTGGGGAGGACAGGGGCCTAACTATGGCTACACCTTC

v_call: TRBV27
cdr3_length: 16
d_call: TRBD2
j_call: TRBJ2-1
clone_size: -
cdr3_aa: CASSSPLLAGRNEQFF
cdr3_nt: TGTGCCAGCAGTTCGCCCCTCCTAGCGGGTAGGAATGAGCAGTTCTTC

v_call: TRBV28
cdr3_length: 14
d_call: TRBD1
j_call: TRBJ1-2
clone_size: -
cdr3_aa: CASRLGDRVYGYTF
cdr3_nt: TGTGCCAGCAGATTAGGGGACAGGGTATATGGCTACACCTTC

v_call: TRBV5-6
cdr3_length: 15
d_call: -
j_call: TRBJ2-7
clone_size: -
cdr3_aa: CASSLGGAISYEQYF
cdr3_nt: TGTGCCAGCAGCTTGGGGGGCGCAATATCTTACGAGCAGTACTTC

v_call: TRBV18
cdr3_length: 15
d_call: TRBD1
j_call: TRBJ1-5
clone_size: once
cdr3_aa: CASSTGTGGNQPQHF
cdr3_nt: TGCGCCAGCTCAACGGGGACAGGGGGGAATCAGCCCCAGCATTTT

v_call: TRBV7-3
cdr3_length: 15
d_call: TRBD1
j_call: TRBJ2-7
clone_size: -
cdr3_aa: CASSLGTGGYYEQYF
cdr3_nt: TGTGCCAGCAGCCTAGGGACAGGGGGCTACTACGAGCAGTACTTC

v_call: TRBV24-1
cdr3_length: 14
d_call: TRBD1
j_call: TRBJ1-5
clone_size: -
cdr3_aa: CATSDLGQGQPQHF
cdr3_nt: TGTGCCACCAGTGATTTGGGACAGGGGCAGCCCCAGCATTTT

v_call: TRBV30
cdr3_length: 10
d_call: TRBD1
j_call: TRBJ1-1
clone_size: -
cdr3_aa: CAWGTGEAFF
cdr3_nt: TGTGCCTGGGGGACAGGGGAAGCTTTCTTT

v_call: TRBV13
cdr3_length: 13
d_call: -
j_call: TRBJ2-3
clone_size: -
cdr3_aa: CAYSSGPTDTQYF
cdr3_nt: TGTGCCTACTCGAGCGGACCCACAGATACGCAGTATTTT

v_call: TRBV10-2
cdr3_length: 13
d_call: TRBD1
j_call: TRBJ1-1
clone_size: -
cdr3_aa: CASSELTGGEAFF
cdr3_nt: TGCGCCAGCAGTGAATTAACAGGGGGTGAAGCTTTCTTT

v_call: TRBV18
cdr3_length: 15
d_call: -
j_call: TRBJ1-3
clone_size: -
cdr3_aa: CASSPIGDIRNTIYF
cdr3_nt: TGTGCCAGCTCACCGATTGGGGACATCCGAAACACCATATATTTT

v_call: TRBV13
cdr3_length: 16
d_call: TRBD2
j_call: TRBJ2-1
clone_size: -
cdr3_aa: CASSPGTSGSYNEQFF
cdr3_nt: TGTGCCAGCAGCCCCGGGACTAGCGGGAGCTACAATGAGCAGTTCTTC

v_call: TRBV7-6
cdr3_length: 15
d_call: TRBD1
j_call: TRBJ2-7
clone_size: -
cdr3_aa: CASSPWTGGSPEQYF
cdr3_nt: TGTGCCAGCAGCCCATGGACAGGCGGGTCCCCCGAGCAGTACTTC

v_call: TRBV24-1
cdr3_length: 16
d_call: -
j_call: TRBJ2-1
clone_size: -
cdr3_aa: CATSDLGPGEIDEQFF
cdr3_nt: TGTGCCACCAGTGATTTGGGGCCCGGGGAGATTGATGAGCAGTTCTTC

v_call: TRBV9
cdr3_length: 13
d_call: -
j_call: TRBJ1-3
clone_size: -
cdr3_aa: CASSAARDTPIYF
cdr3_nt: TGTGCCAGCAGCGCGGCCCGGGACACCCCCATATATTTT

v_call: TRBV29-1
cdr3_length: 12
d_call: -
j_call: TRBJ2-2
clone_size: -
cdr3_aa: CSVRTDTGELFF
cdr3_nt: TGCAGCGTTCGGACAGACACCGGGGAGCTGTTTTTT

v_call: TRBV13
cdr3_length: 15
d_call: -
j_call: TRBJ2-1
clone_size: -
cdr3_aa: CASSLEGRAYNEQFF
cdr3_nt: TGTGCCAGCAGCTTGGAGGGGCGCGCCTACAATGAGCAGTTCTTC

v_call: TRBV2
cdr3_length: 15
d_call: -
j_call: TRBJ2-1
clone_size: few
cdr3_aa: CASRTRGPSYNEQFF
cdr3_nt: TGTGCCAGCAGAACCAGGGGCCCCTCCTACAATGAGCAGTTCTTC